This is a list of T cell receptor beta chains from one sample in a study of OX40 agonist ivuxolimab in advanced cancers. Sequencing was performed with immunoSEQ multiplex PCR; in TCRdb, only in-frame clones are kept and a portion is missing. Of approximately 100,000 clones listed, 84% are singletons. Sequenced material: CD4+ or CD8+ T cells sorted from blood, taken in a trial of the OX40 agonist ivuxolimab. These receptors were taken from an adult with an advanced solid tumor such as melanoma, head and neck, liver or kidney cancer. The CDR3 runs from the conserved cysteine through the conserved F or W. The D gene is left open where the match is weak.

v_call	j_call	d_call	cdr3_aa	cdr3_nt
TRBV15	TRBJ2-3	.	CATSRDASRTDTQYF	TGTGCCACCAGCAGAGATGCGTCTCGCACAGATACGCAGTATTTT
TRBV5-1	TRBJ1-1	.	CASSFVTGSVLNTEAFF	TGCGCCAGCAGCTTCGTCACAGGGAGCGTGCTCAACACTGAAGCTTTCTTT
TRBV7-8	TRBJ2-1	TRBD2	CASSLFPPGWREDNEQFF	TGTGCCAGCAGCTTATTCCCCCCCGGCTGGCGGGAGGATAATGAGCAGTTCTTC
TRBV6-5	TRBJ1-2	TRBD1	CASSRQGANYGYTF	TGTGCCAGCAGTCGACAGGGAGCTAACTATGGCTACACCTTC
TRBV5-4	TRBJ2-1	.	CASSGEGEQFF	TGTGCCAGCAGCGGCGAGGGTGAGCAGTTCTTC
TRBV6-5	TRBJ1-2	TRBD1	CASRVTGGLIGYTF	TGTGCCAGCAGGGTGACAGGGGGCCTGATTGGCTACACCTTC
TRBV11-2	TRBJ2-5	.	CASSPRYQETQYF	TGTGCCAGCAGCCCGAGGTACCAAGAGACCCAGTACTTC
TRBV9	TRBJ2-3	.	CAGSVEAEVGTQYF	TGTGCCGGCAGCGTAGAGGCGGAGGTCGGTACGCAGTATTTT
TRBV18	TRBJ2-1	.	CASSASSLQRSNEQFF	TGTGCCAGCTCAGCGTCTAGCCTTCAGCGGTCCAATGAGCAGTTCTTC
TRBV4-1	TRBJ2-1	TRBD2	CASSQEAPGLAGDPSYNEQFF	TGCGCCAGCAGCCAAGAAGCCCCCGGACTAGCGGGGGACCCGTCCTACAATGAGCAGTTCTTC